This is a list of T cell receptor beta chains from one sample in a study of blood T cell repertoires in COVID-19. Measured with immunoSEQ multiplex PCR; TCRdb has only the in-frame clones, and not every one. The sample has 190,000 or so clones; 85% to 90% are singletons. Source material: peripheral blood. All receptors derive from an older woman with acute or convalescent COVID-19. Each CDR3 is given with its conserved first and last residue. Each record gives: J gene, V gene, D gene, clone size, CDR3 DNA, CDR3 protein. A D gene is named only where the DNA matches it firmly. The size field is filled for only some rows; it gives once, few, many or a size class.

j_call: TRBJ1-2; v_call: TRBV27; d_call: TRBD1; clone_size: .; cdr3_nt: TGTGCCAGCAGTTCTGACAGGGTTAACTATGGCTACACCTTC; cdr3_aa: CASSSDRVNYGYTF
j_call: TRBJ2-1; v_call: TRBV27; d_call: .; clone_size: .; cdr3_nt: TGTGCCAGCAGTTTGGGCCGGAAGTTTCATGAGCAGTTCTTC; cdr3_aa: CASSLGRKFHEQFF
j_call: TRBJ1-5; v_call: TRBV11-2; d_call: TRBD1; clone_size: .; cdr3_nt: TGTGCCAGCAGCTTCTCGGACAGGGTTGAACAGCCCCAGCATTTT; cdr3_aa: CASSFSDRVEQPQHF
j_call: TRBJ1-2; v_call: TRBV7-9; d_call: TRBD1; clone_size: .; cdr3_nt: TGTGCCAGCAGCTTAGAAGAGGGGGCGGCCTATGGCTACACCTTC; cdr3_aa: CASSLEEGAAYGYTF
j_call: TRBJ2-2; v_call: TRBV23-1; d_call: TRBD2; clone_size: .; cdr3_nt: TGCGCCAGCAGTCGAGCGGGAGGGCCTCCGAACACCGGGGAGCTGTTTTTT; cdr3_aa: CASSRAGGPPNTGELFF
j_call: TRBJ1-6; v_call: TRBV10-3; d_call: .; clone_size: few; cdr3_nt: TGTGCCATCAGTGATACTACAGGGAATAATTCACCCCTCCACTTT; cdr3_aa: CAISDTTGNNSPLHF
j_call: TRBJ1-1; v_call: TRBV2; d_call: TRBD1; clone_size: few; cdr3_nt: TGTGCCAGCAGTGTGAATCAGGGGGCGATCGCTGAAGCTTTCTTT; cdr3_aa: CASSVNQGAIAEAFF
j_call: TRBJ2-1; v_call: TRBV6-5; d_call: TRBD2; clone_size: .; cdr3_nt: TGTGCCAGCAGCAATAGCGGGAGCGGAGAGCAGTTCTTC; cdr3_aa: CASSNSGSGEQFF
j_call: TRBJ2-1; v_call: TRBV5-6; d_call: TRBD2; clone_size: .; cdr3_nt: TGTGCCAGCAGCCCCGGGGGGGGAAGAAATGAGCAGTTCTTC; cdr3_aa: CASSPGGGRNEQFF
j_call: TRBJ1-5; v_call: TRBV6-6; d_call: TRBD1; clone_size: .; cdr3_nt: TGTGCCAGCAGCCCGGGACAGGGGGTCCAGCCCCAGCATTTT; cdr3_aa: CASSPGQGVQPQHF
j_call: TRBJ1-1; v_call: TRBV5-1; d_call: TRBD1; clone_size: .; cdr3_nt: TGCGCCAGCAGCCAACCGACAGGGGTGAACACTGAAGCTTTCTTT; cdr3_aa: CASSQPTGVNTEAFF
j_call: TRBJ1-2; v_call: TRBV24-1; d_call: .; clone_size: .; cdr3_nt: TGTGCCACCAGTGATGGGAGAGTCGGCTACACCTTC; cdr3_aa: CATSDGRVGYTF
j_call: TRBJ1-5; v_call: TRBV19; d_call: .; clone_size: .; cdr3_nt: TGTGCCAGTAGTATAGGTGGGGGGTCGAATCAGCCCCAGCATTTT; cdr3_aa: CASSIGGGSNQPQHF
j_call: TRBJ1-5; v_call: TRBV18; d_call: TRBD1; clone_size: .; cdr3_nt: TGTGCCAGCTCACAGGGGACAGGGTTTAGTCAGCCCCAGCATTTT; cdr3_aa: CASSQGTGFSQPQHF
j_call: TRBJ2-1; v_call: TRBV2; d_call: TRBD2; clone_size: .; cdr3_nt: TGTGCCAGCAGTCCCGTAGGCGGGAGAGGGTACAATGAGCAGTTCTTC; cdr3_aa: CASSPVGGRGYNEQFF
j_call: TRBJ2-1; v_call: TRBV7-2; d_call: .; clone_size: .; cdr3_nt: TGTGCCAGCAGCTTAGCAGTACGGGTTTACAATGAGCAGTTCTTC; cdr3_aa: CASSLAVRVYNEQFF
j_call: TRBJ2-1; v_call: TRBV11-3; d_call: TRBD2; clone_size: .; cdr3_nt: TGTGCCAGCAGCTGGGGGGGTTATGAGCAGTTCTTC; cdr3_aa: CASSWGGYEQFF
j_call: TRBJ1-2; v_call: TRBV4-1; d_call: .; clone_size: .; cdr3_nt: TGCGCCAGCAGCCAAGATAGGGGATCGGACTATGGCTACACCTTC; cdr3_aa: CASSQDRGSDYGYTF
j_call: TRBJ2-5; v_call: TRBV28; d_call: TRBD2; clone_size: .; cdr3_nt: TGTGCCAGCAGTTCCCGACTAGCGGGGGGGGAGACCCAGTACTTC; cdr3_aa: CASSSRLAGGETQYF
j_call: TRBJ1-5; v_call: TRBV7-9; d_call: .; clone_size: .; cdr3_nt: TGTGCCAGCAGGCTTCCGGGGTGGGAAAACTCGCCTCCTCATCAGCCCCAGCATTTT; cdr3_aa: CASRLPGWENSPPHQPQHF
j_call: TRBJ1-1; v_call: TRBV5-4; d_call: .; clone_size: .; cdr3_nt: TGTGCCAGCAGCTGGATCGGGGGGACTGAAGCTTTCTTT; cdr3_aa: CASSWIGGTEAFF
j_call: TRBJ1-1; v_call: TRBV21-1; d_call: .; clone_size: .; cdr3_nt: TGTGCCAGCAGCAAATTGCGCGGCAGGGGTACTGAAGCTTTCTTT; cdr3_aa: CASSKLRGRGTEAFF
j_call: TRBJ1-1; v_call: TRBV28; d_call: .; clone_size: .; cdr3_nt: TGTGCCAGCAGTTCAACCCGACAGGAAGCTTTCTTT; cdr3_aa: CASSSTRQEAFF
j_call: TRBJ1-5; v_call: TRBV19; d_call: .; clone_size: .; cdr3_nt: TGTGCCAGTAGTAATACCAGGGGAAATCAGCCCCAGCATTTT; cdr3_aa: CASSNTRGNQPQHF